These 14 T cell receptor beta chains originate from one sample sequenced in a study of OX40 agonist ivuxolimab in advanced cancers. Libraries were made using the immunoSEQ multiplex PCR assay. Held by TCRdb, this immuneACCESS table contains in-frame sequences only and omits some clones. Under half of the omission traces to an unresolved V gene where checked; the cause of the rest is unknown. This sample is represented by about 110,000 clones; approximately 90% of them were singletons. Of the sample, 0.45% to 0.5% is held by the ten largest clones. The material sequenced was CD4+ or CD8+ T cells sorted from blood, taken in a trial of the OX40 agonist ivuxolimab. Receptors were obtained from an adult with an advanced solid tumor such as melanoma, head and neck, liver or kidney cancer.

This CDR3 reads CASERTGGAETQYF. The CDR3 DNA reads TGTGCCAGCGAAAGGACAGGAGGAGCAGAGACCCAGTACTTC. The chain recombines TRBV2 with TRBJ2-5; the match to TRBD1 covers 7 bases. Germline V gives CDR1 SNHLY, CDR2 FYNNEI. Trimming at V came to 8 bases and at J to 4 bases, leaving 10 bases not matched to a gene. The CDR3 loop spans 14 amino acids.

The rearrangement links TRBV9 to TRBJ1-1; D not certain. Per the germline V gene, CDR1 is SGDLS and CDR2 is YYNGEE. The CDR3 totals 16 residues. The V end lost 0 bases, the J end lost 6 bases, and 18 bases lay between the germline ends. CDR3 nucleotide sequence: TGTGCCAGCAGCGTAGATGGAGTTGTAGGAAACGCTGAAGCTTTCTTT. Protein: CASSVDGVVGNAEAFF. The variable domain in full, with the rest retrieved from reference TRBV9 and TRBJ1-1, is DSGVTQTPKHLITATGQRVTLRCSPRSGDLSVYWYQQSLDQGLQFLIQYYNGEERAKGNILERFSAQQFPDLHSELNLSSLELGDSALYFCASSVDGVVGNAEAFFGQGTRLTVV.

The J gene is TRBJ1-4, the V gene TRBV28; 7 bases fit TRBD1. This CDR3 has 12 amino acids. In germline, CDR1 is MDHEN, CDR2 SYDVKM. The junction had 8 bases not matched to a gene; V was cut back by 7 bases and J by 12 bases. The CDR3 region is CASISTGDQLFF. CDR3 bases: TGTGCCAGCATCAGTACAGGGGATCAACTGTTTTTT.

The chain has TRBV18 and TRBJ1-5; no firm D call. Germline CDR1 reads KGHSH; CDR2 reads LQKENI. V dropped 4 bases and J dropped 0 bases, with 7 bases sitting between them. This CDR3 is built from 14 residues. The CDR3 region is CASSQGSSNQPQHF. The CDR3 DNA sequence: TGTGCCAGCTCACAGGGATCTAGCAATCAGCCCCAGCATTTT.

A note on this clone: A junction end diverges from the germline sequence, so it may reflect a read error. The chain employs TRBV13 and TRBJ2-1; no clear D gene. The CDR3 spans 15 residues. Germline lookup yields CDR1 PRHDT and CDR2 FYEKMQ (reference sequence). As DNA, the CDR3 is TGTGCCAGCAGCATAGGGATTCAGTCCTACAATGAGCAGTTCTTC. Amino acid sequence: CASSIGIQSYNEQFF.

The rearrangement uses TRBV5-1 and TRBJ2-7; 7 bases match TRBD1. V lost 0 bases to trimming and J lost 3 bases; unmatched junction nucleotides: 9. The germline V gene encodes CDR1 SGHRS and CDR2 YFSETQ. This CDR3 is built from 16 residues. The CDR3 DNA is TGCGCCAGCAGCTTGGGGGTAGGGGGACAGAACTACGAGCAGTACTTC. Its translation is CASSLGVGGQNYEQYF. Based on the CDR3 plus reference TRBV5-1 and TRBJ2-7, the full variable domain is KAGVTQTPRYLIKTRGQQVTLSCSPISGHRSVSWYQQTPGQGLQFLFEYFSETQRNKGNFPGRFSGRQFSNSRSEMNVSTLELGDSALYLCASSLGVGGQNYEQYFGPGTRLTVT.

This clone was counted only a few times. This sequence joins TRBV19 and TRBJ1-6, with a weak D call TRBD1 (6 bases). V was cut by 10 bases and J by 5 bases, with 15 bases left in between. The CDR3 is 14 amino acids. The V gene's germline CDR1 is LNHDA and CDR2 SQIVND (reference sequence). The CDR3 region has the DNA TGTGCCACCAGAAACAGGGAGAATAATTCACCCCTCCACTTT. Translated, it gives CATRNRENNSPLHF.

V is TRBV28 and J is TRBJ1-5; D possibly corresponds to TRBD1 (5 bases). Germline CDR1 is MDHEN and CDR2 is SYDVKM. V was trimmed by 4 bases and J by 6 bases, leaving 10 bases between them. There are 13 residues in the CDR3. Here the CDR3 DNA reads TGTGCCAGCAGTTCTAAGGGGTTTCAGCCCCAGCATTTT. It yields the protein CASSSKGFQPQHF.

V and J are TRBV5-6 and TRBJ2-2; no reliable D call. Germline V gene data show CDR1 as SGHDT and CDR2 as YYEEEE. The CDR3 has 12 amino acids. V was cut by 4 bases and J by 4 bases, with 5 bases left in between. The CDR3 coding sequence is TGTGCCAGCAGCCTAATCACCGGGGAGCTGTTTTTT. Its translation: CASSLITGELFF.

This clone was observed once. CDR3 nucleotides: TGCAGCGTGGAGGAAGGGAATGGCTACACCTTC. This sequence encodes CSVEEGNGYTF. This chain links TRBV29-1 with TRBJ1-2; D is undetermined. Trimming stripped 6 bases from V and 6 bases from J, with 11 bases between. Germline CDR1 SQVTM, CDR2 ANQGSEA. The CDR3 runs to 11 residues.

The chain links TRBV4-3 to TRBJ2-3; the match to TRBD2 covers 9 bases. V was pared by 1 base and J by 1 base, with 9 bases of the junction left unmatched. From germline, CDR1 is LGHNA and CDR2 YSLEER. This CDR3 is built from 18 residues. The CDR3 DNA is TGCGCCAGCAGCCAAGGACCCGCGGTAGCGGGGGGCACAGATACGCAGTATTTT. Its translation is CASSQGPAVAGGTDTQYF.

The chain is built from TRBV7-2 and TRBJ1-1; no firm D call. The CDR3 has 14 residues. Germline CDR1 and CDR2: SGHTA and FQGNSA. The ends were cut back, 4 bases at V and 8 bases at J, with 17 bases in the middle. The CDR3 protein is CASSYSAETIEAFF. The CDR3 DNA sequence: TGTGCCAGCAGCTATAGTGCGGAGACTATAGAAGCTTTCTTT.

The rearrangement links TRBV4-3 to TRBJ2-1; no firm D call. This CDR3 region has 15 residues. Germline values: CDR1 LGHNA, CDR2 YSLEER. With 0 bases removed from V and 4 bases from J, the gap between germline ends came to 10 bases. The CDR3 loop is CASSQDDRPYNEQFF. The CDR3 nucleotides read TGCGCCAGCAGCCAAGACGACCGCCCTTACAATGAGCAGTTCTTC.

The rearrangement links TRBV18 to TRBJ2-1; 10 nucleotides align to TRBD2. Germline trimming cut 2 bases from V and 5 bases from J; bases unmatched to any gene: 0. Germline V gene lookup returns CDR1 KGHSH and CDR2 LQKENI. CDR3 length: 14 amino acids. CDR3 nucleotide sequence: TGTGCCAGCTCACCAAGCGGGGGGGACAATGAGCAGTTCTTC. Encoded protein: CASSPSGGDNEQFF.